The 32 T cell receptor beta chains below come from one sample, sequenced in a study of lymphopenia after photon versus proton radiotherapy (dated by TCRdb to about 2019). The protocol used for the library was the immunoSEQ multiplex PCR assay. The clones in this table, taken by TCRdb from immuneACCESS, are in-frame only. Not every clone is retained; where verified, under half of the shortfall comes from an unresolved V gene, and the cause of the rest is unknown. The sample contains around 25,000 clones, approximately 89% of them found a single time. The ten largest clones capture around 5.3% of the sample. This sample comprised peripheral blood, obtained from a patient treated with photon-based radiotherapy. These receptors were obtained from a man under 40 with gastric cancer.

The J gene is TRBJ1-5, the V gene TRBV5-5; no clear D gene. The CDR3 has 13 amino acids. Germline assignment: CDR1 SGHKS and CDR2 YYEKEE (reference sequence). Deletions cut 0 bases from V and 6 bases from J, with 7 bases between. The CDR3 loop reads CASSLDVSQPQHF. For the CDR3, the DNA is TGTGCCAGCAGCTTGGATGTGAGTCAGCCCCAGCATTTT.

The chain recombines TRBV2 with TRBJ2-7, with 9 bases that match TRBD1. This CDR3 is built from 14 residues. Germline values: CDR1 SNHLY, CDR2 FYNNEI. The ends lost 5 bases at V and 2 bases at J; junction bases unmatched: 4. The CDR3 nucleotides are TGTGCCAGCAGTCCGGGACAGGGTACCTACGAGCAGTACTTC. Translated, it gives CASSPGQGTYEQYF.

This clone was detected once. The V and J genes are TRBV7-9 and TRBJ2-7; tentative D call: TRBD2 (5 bases). The V end lost 2 bases, the J end lost 3 bases, and 11 bases lay between the germline ends. The germline V gene has CDR1 SEHNR and CDR2 FQNEAQ (reference sequence). The CDR3 contains 14 residues. CDR3 residues: CASSLLNRGYEQYF. DNA of the CDR3: TGTGCCAGCAGCTTATTGAACCGGGGCTACGAGCAGTACTTC.

This clone appeared a few times. The chain uses TRBV5-1 and TRBJ2-2; D is uncertain. The CDR3 is made up of 15 amino acids. V lost 2 bases and J 4 bases, leaving 12 bases between the germline ends. Germline assignment: CDR1 SGHRS and CDR2 YFSETQ. The CDR3 sequence is CASSFVQDGTGELFF. CDR3 nucleotides: TGCGCCAGCAGCTTTGTGCAGGACGGCACCGGGGAGCTGTTTTTT.

J is TRBJ2-1 and V is TRBV7-3, with 9 nucleotides matching TRBD2. The CDR3 is 14 residues long. Germline CDR1 and CDR2: SGHTA and FQGTGA. Trimming at V came to 5 bases and at J to 9 bases, leaving 8 bases not matched to a gene. The chain's CDR3 is CASSKTGSGGEQFF. Here the CDR3 DNA reads TGTGCCAGCAGCAAAACCGGTAGCGGGGGTGAGCAGTTCTTC. The full variable domain, its missing parts supplied by reference TRBV7-3 and TRBJ2-1, is GAGVSQTPSNKVTEKGKYVELRCDPISGHTALYWYRQSLGQGPEFLIYFQGTGAADDSGLPNDRFFAVRPEGSVSTLKIQRTERGDSAVYLCASSKTGSGGEQFFGPGTRLTVL.

The V call is TRBV25-1, the J call TRBJ2-7; TRBD2 matches at 8 bases. The CDR3 is 12 amino acids. J lost 11 bases, V lost 5 bases, and 8 bases had no gene match. Germline CDR1 is MGHDK and CDR2 is SYGVNS. Here the CDR3 DNA reads TGTGCCAGCAGTTCCCGGGGGGGACGTAAGTACTTC. Its protein is CASSSRGGRKYF.

V usage is TRBV10-3 and J usage is TRBJ1-2; D is undetermined. Germline CDR1 ENHRY, CDR2 SYGVKD. With 10 bases removed from V and 3 bases from J, the gap between germline ends came to 9 bases. The CDR3 length is 11 residues. The DNA of the CDR3 is TGTGCCAGCTTCGCCCACTATGGCTACACCTTC. Encoded protein: CASFAHYGYTF.

V usage is TRBV15 and J usage is TRBJ2-3; 7 nucleotides align to TRBD1. V trimming: 3 bases; J trimming: 3 bases; junction bases outside the gene matches: 3. Germline values: CDR1 LNHNV, CDR2 YYDKDF (reference sequence). CDR3 size: 14 residues. The CDR3 spells CATSSRGITDTQYF. The CDR3 nucleotides read TGTGCCACCAGCAGCAGGGGGATAACAGATACGCAGTATTTT.

The V and J genes are TRBV7-3 and TRBJ1-5; D is perhaps TRBD1 (6 bases). The V end was cut by 3 bases, the J end by 4 bases, with 16 bases between. The CDR3 has 16 amino acids. CDR1 and CDR2 (germline): SGHTA, FQGTGA. The CDR3 is CASSFIGGGRNQPQHF. As DNA, the CDR3 is TGTGCCAGCAGCTTCATAGGGGGGGGTCGGAATCAGCCCCAGCATTTT.

The chain links TRBV4-3 to TRBJ2-5; tentative D call: TRBD2 (5 bases). The CDR3 totals 13 residues. Trimming cost V 4 bases and J 5 bases, with 11 bases left between them. The germline CDR1 and CDR2 sequences are LGHNA and YSLEER. The CDR3 DNA sequence: TGCGCCAGCAGCCTCCTAACGGGGGAGACCCAGTACTTC. It translates to CASSLLTGETQYF.

This chain links TRBV10-1 with TRBJ2-1; a possible D gene is TRBD2 (5 bases). Germline V gene data show CDR1 as WNHNN and CDR2 as SYGVQD (reference sequence). The CDR3 spans 15 residues. Trimming removed 3 bases from V and 8 bases from J, with 17 bases in between. The CDR3 DNA reads as TGCGCCAGCAGTGAAGTATATGGGGAGAACCATGAGCAGTTCTTC. It yields the protein CASSEVYGENHEQFF.

The chain carries TRBV5-1 and TRBJ2-7; D is ambiguous. Germline V gene sequence: CDR1 SGHRS, CDR2 YFSETQ. Trimming left V 10 bases short and J 3 bases short, with 17 bases between. This CDR3 comprises 13 residues. The CDR3 loop reads CASPKGRRYEQYF. CDR3 nucleotide sequence: TGCGCCTCTCCAAAGGGCAGGCGCTACGAGCAGTACTTC.

The chain employs TRBV29-1 and TRBJ2-5; TRBD2 might be the D (6 bases). The CDR3 is 15 residues long. The V and J ends lost 7 bases and 5 bases respectively, with 23 bases between them. Germline V gene data show CDR1 as SQVTM and CDR2 as ANQGSEA. CDR3 protein: CSGTWDFRLGETQYF. The DNA of the CDR3 is TGCAGCGGCACCTGGGACTTTCGGCTTGGGGAGACCCAGTACTTC.

V gene TRBV5-1 combines with J gene TRBJ1-1; tentative D call: TRBD1 (5 bases). The CDR3 sequence is 12 residues long. Germline-derived CDR1 and CDR2 are SGHRS and YFSETQ. Trimming stripped 4 bases from V and 6 bases from J, with 10 bases between. In nucleotides, the CDR3 is TGCGCCAGCAGCGAGGAGGGGTCTGAAGCTTTCTTT. Encoded protein: CASSEEGSEAFF. The entire variable domain, with the rest obtained from reference TRBV5-1 and TRBJ1-1, is as follows: KAGVTQTPRYLIKTRGQQVTLSCSPISGHRSVSWYQQTPGQGLQFLFEYFSETQRNKGNFPGRFSGRQFSNSRSEMNVSTLELGDSALYLCASSEEGSEAFFGQGTRLTVV.

The gene calls are TRBV6-5 and TRBJ2-2; D ambiguous. The V end was cut by 5 bases, the J end by 0 bases, with 7 bases between. Germline-derived CDR1 and CDR2 are MNHEY and SVGAGI. This CDR3 contains 14 residues. The CDR3 spells CASSILANTGELFF. The CDR3 DNA reads TGTGCCAGCAGTATCCTAGCGAACACCGGGGAGCTGTTTTTT.

V and J are TRBV4-2 and TRBJ2-7; D ambiguous. The V end was cut by 1 base, the J end by 3 bases, with 16 bases between. Germline V lookup: CDR1 LGHNA, CDR2 YNFKEQ. The length of the CDR3 is 16 residues. The CDR3 loop reads CASSQGLKGSHYEQYF. The DNA for the CDR3 is TGTGCCAGCAGCCAAGGACTCAAGGGCAGTCACTACGAGCAGTACTTC.

This clone was observed a single time. The chain employs TRBV27 and TRBJ1-6; D is undetermined. Trimming removed 3 bases from V and 8 bases from J, with 14 bases in between. The CDR3 is 15 residues long. CDR1 is MNHEY, CDR2 SMNVEV, per germline (reference sequence). CDR3 in DNA: TGTGCCAGCAGTTTCAACAGTTTCTCACATTCACCCCTCCACTTT. Translating it yields CASSFNSFSHSPLHF.

The V call is TRBV9, the J call TRBJ1-2; D not certain. Germline loops: CDR1 SGDLS, CDR2 YYNGEE. V lost 0 bases and J 1 base, leaving 1 base between the germline ends. The CDR3 has 12 residues. The CDR3 region has the DNA TGTGCCAGCAGCGTAGTTAACTATGGCTACACCTTC. Protein product: CASSVVNYGYTF.

The chain links TRBV29-1 to TRBJ1-2; 7 bases agree with TRBD1. Trimming took 1 base from V and 7 from J; bases not matched to a gene: 3. The CDR3 has 12 amino acids. From germline, CDR1 is SQVTM and CDR2 ANQGSEA. Here the CDR3 DNA reads TGCAGCGTTGAAGTAGGGGGCGGTGGCTACACCTTC. This encodes CSVEVGGGGYTF.

The chain carries TRBV10-2 and TRBJ2-3; D tentatively fits TRBD1 or TRBD2 (6 bases each). The CDR3 sequence is 13 residues long. V was clipped by 4 bases and J by 5 bases, with 10 bases between them. Germline V gives CDR1 WSHSY, CDR2 SAAADI. The CDR3 region has the DNA TGCGCCAGCAGTGCCGGGGGACAAGATACGCAGTATTTT. Translated, it gives CASSAGGQDTQYF.

This chain joins TRBV7-6 and TRBJ1-4; weak D call: TRBD1 (5 bases). This CDR3 has 15 amino acids. V was clipped by 5 bases and J by 0 bases, with 10 bases between them. Germline CDR1 reads SGHVS; CDR2 reads FNYEAQ. Written as DNA, the CDR3 is TGTGCCAGCAGCGAAGACAGTGCAACTAATGAAAAACTGTTTTTT. This encodes CASSEDSATNEKLFF. Based on the CDR3 plus reference TRBV7-6 and TRBJ1-4, the full variable domain is GAGVSQSPRYKVTKRGQDVALRCDPISGHVSLYWYRQALGQGPEFLTYFNYEAQQDKSGLPNDRFSAERPEGSISTLTIQRTEQRDSAMYRCASSEDSATNEKLFFGSGTQLSVL.

The chain combines TRBV28 with TRBJ2-1, with a tentative D call TRBD1 (6 bases). CDR3 length equals 14 residues. V was pared by 6 bases and J by 6 bases, with 15 bases between. Germline loops: CDR1 MDHEN, CDR2 SYDVKM. CDR3 sequence: CASRPQGMGNEQFF. In DNA, the CDR3 is TGTGCCAGCAGGCCACAGGGAATGGGCAATGAGCAGTTCTTC.

Only one count was recorded for this clone. V and J are TRBV7-9 and TRBJ2-7, with unresolved D. Germline V gives CDR1 SEHNR, CDR2 FQNEAQ (reference sequence). This CDR3 has 14 residues. V dropped 5 bases and J dropped 2 bases, with 13 bases sitting between them. The CDR3 DNA sequence: TGTGCCAGCAGCCGAATAACTACCGCCTACGAGCAGTACTTC. Protein product: CASSRITTAYEQYF.

The chain employs TRBV21-1 and TRBJ2-7. TRBV21-1 is a pseudogene locus. The CDR3 runs 15 residues. The CDR3 bases are TGTGCCAGCAGCAAAGCGGGGGTTTTATCCCTCGAGCAGTACTTC. It codes for CASSKAGVLSLEQYF.

The genes are TRBV19 and TRBJ2-1; a weak D match, TRBD1 (5 bases). The CDR3 length is 15 residues. Germline V gene data show CDR1 as LNHDA and CDR2 as SQIVND (reference sequence). The V end was cut by 6 bases, the J end by 3 bases, with 15 bases between. CDR3 in amino acids: CASSSPGSGYNEQFF. CDR3 in DNA: TGTGCCAGTAGCTCCCCAGGGTCTGGCTACAATGAGCAGTTCTTC.

Comments on this clone: Germline and junction disagree at one end, which may indicate a read error. This chain connects TRBV10-3 to TRBJ2-7; no reliable D call. Germline V gives CDR1 ENHRY, CDR2 SYGVKD. CDR3 size: 14 residues. The CDR3 DNA reads TGTGCCAGCAGTTACTATCCTCGCTCCTACGAGCAGTACTTC. This gives the protein CASSYYPRSYEQYF.

The chain combines TRBV19 with TRBJ2-3; D tentatively reads TRBD1 or TRBD2 (5 bases each). V lost 3 bases and J 2 bases, leaving 9 bases between the germline ends. The CDR3 extends over 14 amino acids. Germline V gene sequence: CDR1 LNHDA, CDR2 SQIVND (reference sequence). CDR3 amino acids: CASSMRGDTDTQYF. The CDR3 nucleotides are TGTGCCAGTAGTATGCGAGGGGACACAGATACGCAGTATTTT.

This chain uses TRBV11-2 with TRBJ2-1; 10 bases are shared with TRBD2. Germline V gene lookup returns CDR1 SGHAT and CDR2 FQNNGV. CDR3 size: 18 residues. V lost 3 bases and J lost 4; bases outside the gene matches: 12. This CDR3 reads CASSFNTAVAGGYNEQFF. The CDR3 DNA is TGTGCCAGCAGCTTCAATACGGCGGTAGCGGGAGGTTACAATGAGCAGTTCTTC. Full variable domain (rest looked up from reference TRBV11-2 and TRBJ2-1): EAGVAQSPRYKIIEKRQSVAFWCNPISGHATLYWYQQILGQGPKLLIQFQNNGVVDDSQLPKDRFSAERLKGVDSTLKIQPAKLEDSAVYLCASSFNTAVAGGYNEQFFGPGTRLTVL.

V is TRBV7-8 and J is TRBJ2-3, with TRBD2 identical over 15 bases. Trimming took 4 bases from V and 4 from J; bases not matched to a gene: 6. CDR1 SGHVS and CDR2 FQNEAQ come from the germline V gene. The CDR3 extends over 17 amino acids. The CDR3 reads CASSSRTSGGAADTQYF. CDR3 in DNA: TGTGCCAGCAGCTCCAGGACTAGCGGGGGGGCGGCAGATACGCAGTATTTT.

This chain joins TRBV19 and TRBJ2-3, with unresolved D. V lost 5 bases and J 2 bases, leaving 5 bases between the germline ends. The germline gives CDR1 LNHDA, CDR2 SQIVND (reference sequence). The length of the CDR3 is 12 residues. The CDR3 DNA follows: TGTGCCAGTAGTGGAATCACAGATACGCAGTATTTT. It yields the protein CASSGITDTQYF.

This clone was seen only once. This chain uses TRBV7-3 with TRBJ1-1; TRBD1 matches 12 bases. J was trimmed by 1 base and V by 4 bases; bases with no gene match: 10. CDR3 length: 18 residues. The germline V gene has CDR1 SGHTA and CDR2 FQGTGA. DNA of the CDR3: TGTGCCAGCAGCTCAAACGTCCCGGGACAGGGGGCGAACACTGAAGCTTTCTTT. Translation gives CASSSNVPGQGANTEAFF.

This sequence joins TRBV27 and TRBJ1-4, with D tentatively TRBD1 (6 bases). The germline V gene encodes CDR1 MNHEY and CDR2 SMNVEV (reference sequence). The CDR3 is 14 amino acids. Trimming took off 5 bases at V and 4 bases at J, with 11 bases between the two ends. The CDR3 spells CASSEGQNNEKLFF. The CDR3 DNA is TGTGCCAGCAGTGAAGGACAGAATAATGAAAAACTGTTTTTT.